This entry concerns a single TCR beta chain. Its target is unknown. TCRdb reanalysed the multiplex PCR reads using MiXCR and keeps one entry per CDR3 protein. The sample yields some 47,000 distinct CDR3 sequences, roughly 40% seen once. The junction had 11 bases not matched to a gene; V was cut back by 0 bases and J by 4 bases. The CDR3 contains 17 residues. Germline CDR1 LGHNA, CDR2 YNFKEQ. This specimen comes from a study of breast tumors, draining lymph nodes, adjacent tissues. Study results and limitations: Tumor repertoires ranked between lymph nodes and nontumor tissue in diversity, with V and J gene preferences. The lymph node origin of tumor T cells was framed as consistent with a hypothesis, not demonstrated.

The rearrangement links TRBV4-2 to TRBJ1-2; 7 bases align to TRBD1. The sequence derives from a female donor with breast cancer. Some clones in this sample may be carry-over from other donors' samples. Sample: breast tumor tissue. The CDR3 protein is CASSQDGGGDSVYGYTF. The CDR3 DNA follows: TGTGCCAGCAGCCAAGATGGAGGGGGCGACTCGGTCTATGGCTACACCTTC.